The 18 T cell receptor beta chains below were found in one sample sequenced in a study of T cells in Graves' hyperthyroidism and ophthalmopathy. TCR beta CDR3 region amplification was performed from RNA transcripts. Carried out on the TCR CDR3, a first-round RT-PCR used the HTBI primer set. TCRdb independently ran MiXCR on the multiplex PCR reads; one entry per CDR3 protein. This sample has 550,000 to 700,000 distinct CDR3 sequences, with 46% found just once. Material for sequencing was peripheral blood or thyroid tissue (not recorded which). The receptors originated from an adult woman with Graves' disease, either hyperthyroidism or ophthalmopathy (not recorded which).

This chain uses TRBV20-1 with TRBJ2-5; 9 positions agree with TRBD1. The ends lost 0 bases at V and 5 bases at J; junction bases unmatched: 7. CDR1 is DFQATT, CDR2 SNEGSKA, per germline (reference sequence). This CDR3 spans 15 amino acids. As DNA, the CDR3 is TGCAGTGCTAGAGATAGGACAGGGGTAGGGGAGACCCAGTACTTC. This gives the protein CSARDRTGVGETQYF.

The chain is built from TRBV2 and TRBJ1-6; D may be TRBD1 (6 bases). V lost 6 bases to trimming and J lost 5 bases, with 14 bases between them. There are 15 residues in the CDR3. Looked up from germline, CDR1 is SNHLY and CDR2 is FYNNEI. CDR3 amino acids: CASSVQGSHNSPLHF. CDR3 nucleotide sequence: TGTGCCAGCAGCGTACAGGGCAGCCATAATTCACCCCTCCACTTT.

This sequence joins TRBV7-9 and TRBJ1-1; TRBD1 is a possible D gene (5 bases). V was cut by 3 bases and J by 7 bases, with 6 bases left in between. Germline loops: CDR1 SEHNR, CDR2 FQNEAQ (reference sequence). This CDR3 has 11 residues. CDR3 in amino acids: CASSFRGEAFF. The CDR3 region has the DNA TGTGCCAGCAGCTTTAGGGGTGAAGCTTTCTTT. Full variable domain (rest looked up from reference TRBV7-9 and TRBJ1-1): DTGVSQNPRHKITKRGQNVTFRCDPISEHNRLYWYRQTLGQGPEFLTYFQNEAQLEKSRLLSDRFSAERPKGSFSTLEIQRTEQGDSAMYLCASSFRGEAFFGQGTRLTVV.

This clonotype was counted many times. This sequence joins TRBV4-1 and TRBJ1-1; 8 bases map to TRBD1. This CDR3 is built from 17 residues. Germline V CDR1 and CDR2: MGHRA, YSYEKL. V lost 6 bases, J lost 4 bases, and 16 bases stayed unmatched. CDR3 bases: TGCGCCAGCAGGCGCCTAGGACAGGGTCGAAGAGGCACTGAAGCTTTCTTT. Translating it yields CASRRLGQGRRGTEAFF.

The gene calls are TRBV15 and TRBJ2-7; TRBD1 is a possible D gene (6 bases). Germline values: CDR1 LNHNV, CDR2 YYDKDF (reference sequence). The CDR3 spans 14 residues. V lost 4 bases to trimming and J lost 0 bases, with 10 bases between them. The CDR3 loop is CATSNRESSYEQYF. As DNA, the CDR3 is TGTGCCACCAGCAACAGGGAGAGCTCCTACGAGCAGTACTTC.

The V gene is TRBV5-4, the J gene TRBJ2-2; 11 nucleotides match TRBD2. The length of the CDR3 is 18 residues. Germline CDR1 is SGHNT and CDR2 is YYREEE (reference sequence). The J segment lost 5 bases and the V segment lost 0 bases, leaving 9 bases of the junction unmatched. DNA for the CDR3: TGTGCCAGCAGCTTGGAATTAGCGGGAGGGCCAGTGACCGGGGAGCTGTTTTTT. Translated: CASSLELAGGPVTGELFF.

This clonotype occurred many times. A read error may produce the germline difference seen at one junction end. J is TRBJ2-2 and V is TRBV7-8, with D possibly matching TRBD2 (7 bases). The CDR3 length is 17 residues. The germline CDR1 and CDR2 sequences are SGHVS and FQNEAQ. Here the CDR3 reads CASSIASGTPNTGELFF. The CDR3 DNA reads TGTGCCAGCAGCATAGCAAGCGGGACACCGAACACCGGGGAGCTGTTTTTT.

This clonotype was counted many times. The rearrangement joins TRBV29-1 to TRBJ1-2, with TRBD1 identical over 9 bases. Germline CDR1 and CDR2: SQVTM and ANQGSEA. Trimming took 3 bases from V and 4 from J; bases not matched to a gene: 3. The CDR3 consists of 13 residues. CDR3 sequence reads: CSVDEGQGYGYTF. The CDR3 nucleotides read TGCAGCGTTGATGAGGGACAGGGCTATGGCTACACCTTC.

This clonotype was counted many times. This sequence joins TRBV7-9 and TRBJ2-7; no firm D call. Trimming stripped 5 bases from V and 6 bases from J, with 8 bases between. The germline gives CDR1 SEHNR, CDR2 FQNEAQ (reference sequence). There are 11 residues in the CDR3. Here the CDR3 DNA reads TGTGCCAGCAGCCTATATGGCGAGCAGTACTTC. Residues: CASSLYGEQYF.

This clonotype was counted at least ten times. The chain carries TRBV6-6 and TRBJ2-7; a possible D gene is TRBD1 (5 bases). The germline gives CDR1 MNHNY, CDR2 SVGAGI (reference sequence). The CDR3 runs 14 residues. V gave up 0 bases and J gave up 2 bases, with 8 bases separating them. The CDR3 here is CASSYSGQPYEQYF. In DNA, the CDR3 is TGTGCCAGCAGTTACTCAGGACAACCCTACGAGCAGTACTTC.

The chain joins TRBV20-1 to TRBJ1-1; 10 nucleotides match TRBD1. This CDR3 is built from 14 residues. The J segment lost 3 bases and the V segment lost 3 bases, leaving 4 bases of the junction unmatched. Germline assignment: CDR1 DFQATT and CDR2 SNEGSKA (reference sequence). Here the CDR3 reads CSASDRGRDTEAFF. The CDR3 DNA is TGCAGTGCTAGTGACAGGGGGCGAGACACTGAAGCTTTCTTT.

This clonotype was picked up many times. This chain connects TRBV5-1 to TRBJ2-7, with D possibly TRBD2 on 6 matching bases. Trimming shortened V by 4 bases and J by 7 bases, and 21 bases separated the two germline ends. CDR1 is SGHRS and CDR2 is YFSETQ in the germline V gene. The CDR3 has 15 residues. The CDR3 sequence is CASSAAGLAFGEQYF. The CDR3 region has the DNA TGCGCCAGCAGCGCGGCGGGACTTGCCTTTGGGGAGCAGTACTTC.

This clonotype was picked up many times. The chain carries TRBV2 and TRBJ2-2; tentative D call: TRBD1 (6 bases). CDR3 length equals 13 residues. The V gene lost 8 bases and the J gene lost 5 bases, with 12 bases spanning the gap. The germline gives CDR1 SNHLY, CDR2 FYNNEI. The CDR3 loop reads CASAPQGTGELFF. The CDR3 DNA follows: TGTGCCAGCGCCCCACAGGGAACCGGGGAGCTGTTTTTT.

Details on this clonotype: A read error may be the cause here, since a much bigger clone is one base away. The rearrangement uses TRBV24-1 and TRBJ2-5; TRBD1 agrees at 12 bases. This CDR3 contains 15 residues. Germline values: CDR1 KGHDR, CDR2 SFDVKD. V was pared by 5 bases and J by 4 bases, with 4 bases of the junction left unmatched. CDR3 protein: CATSAGTGGVETQYF. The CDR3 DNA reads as TGTGCCACCAGTGCCGGGACAGGGGGCGTAGAGACCCAGTACTTC.

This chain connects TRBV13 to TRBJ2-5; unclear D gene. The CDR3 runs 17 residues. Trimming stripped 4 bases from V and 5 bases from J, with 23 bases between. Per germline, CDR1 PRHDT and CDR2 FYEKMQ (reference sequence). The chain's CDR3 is CASSSLGGILLWETQYF. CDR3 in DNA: TGTGCCAGCAGCTCCCTCGGCGGTATACTACTTTGGGAGACCCAGTACTTC.

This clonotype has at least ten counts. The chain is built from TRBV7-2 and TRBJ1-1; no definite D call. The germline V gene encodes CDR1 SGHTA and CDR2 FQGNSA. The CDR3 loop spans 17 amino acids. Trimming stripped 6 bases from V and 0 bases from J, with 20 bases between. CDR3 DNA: TGTGCCAGCAGTCCAAGATGGGTTCTGGCGATGAACACTGAAGCTTTCTTT. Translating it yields CASSPRWVLAMNTEAFF.

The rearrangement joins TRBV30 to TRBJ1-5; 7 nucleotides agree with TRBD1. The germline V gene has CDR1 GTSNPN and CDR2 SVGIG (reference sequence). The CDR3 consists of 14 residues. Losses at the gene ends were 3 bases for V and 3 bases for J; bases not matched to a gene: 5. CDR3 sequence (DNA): TGTGCCTGGAGGGGACAGACCTCCAATCAGCCCCAGCATTTT. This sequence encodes CAWRGQTSNQPQHF.

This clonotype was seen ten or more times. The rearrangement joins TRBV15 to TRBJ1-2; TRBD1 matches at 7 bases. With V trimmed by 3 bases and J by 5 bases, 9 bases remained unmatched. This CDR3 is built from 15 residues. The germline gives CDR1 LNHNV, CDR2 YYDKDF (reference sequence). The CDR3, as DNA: TGTGCCACCAGCAGGAATAGACAGGGAAGTTATGGCTACACCTTC. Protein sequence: CATSRNRQGSYGYTF.